The clone carrying this TCR beta chain has just a few counts. The germline gene is not matched at one end of the junction; a read error may be the cause. TCRdb ran MiXCR on the 5' RACE reads and lists one entry per CDR3 protein. The sample has roughly 410,000 distinct CDR3 sequences; 20% to 25% are singletons. The sample originates from a study of T-cell memory formation after mild COVID-19. The CDR3 extends over 12 amino acids. Germline V gives CDR1 SEHNR, CDR2 FQNEAQ (reference sequence). The material sequenced was PBMCs or a T cell subset sorted from them (not recorded which). The chain links TRBV7-9 to TRBJ1-2; 10 bases match TRBD1. The TCR comes from an adult woman who had mild COVID-19 (a few samples of this study predate the infection). Cell type and time point are not known. The CDR3 DNA reads TGTGCCAGCAGCTCCCCGGGACAGGGGTTCCCCTTC. It encodes CASSSPGQGFPF.